This is a list of T cell receptor beta chains from one sample in a study of blood T cells in healthy people across ages. A single record per CDR3 protein comes from TCRdb applying MiXCR to the 5' RACE reads. The sample contains about 1.5 million distinct CDR3 sequences, 42% of which appear only once. Sequencing used blood. The origin of the receptors is a woman in her late teens or twenties in good health. The CDR3 runs from the conserved cysteine through the conserved F or W. D genes are given only for firm matches. Only part of the rows carry a size: once, few, many, or a class if the clone is expanded.

size	V	J	D	DNA	CDR3
NA	TRBV25-1	TRBJ2-7	TRBD1	TGTGCCGCGGGACAGGCAGGTTACGAGCAGTACTTC	CAAGQAGYEQYF
NA	TRBV24-1	TRBJ2-1	TRBD2	TGTGCCACCAGTGACGCTCTAGCGGCCAACTACAATGAGCAGTTCTTC	CATSDALAANYNEQFF
NA	TRBV28	TRBJ2-2	TRBD1	TGTGCCAGCAGTTTCAGGGGGCGCATGACCGGGGAGCTGTTTTTT	CASSFRGRMTGELFF
many	TRBV12-3/TRBV12-4	TRBJ2-1	NA	TGTGCCAGCAGTTCTTATTACAATGAGCAGTTCTTC	CASSSYYNEQFF
NA	TRBV20-1	TRBJ1-1	NA	TGCAGTGCTAGAGGGCAGAGGGAAGCTTTCTTT	CSARGQREAFF
few	TRBV7-9	TRBJ2-3	TRBD1	TGTGCCAGTAGCGACAGGGGGGCTAGCACAGATACGCAGTATTTT	CASSDRGASTDTQYF
many	TRBV10-2	TRBJ2-7	NA	TGCGCCAGCAGTGAGCCGGGACTGACCTACGAGCAGTACTTC	CASSEPGLTYEQYF
few	TRBV6-2/TRBV6-3	TRBJ2-7	TRBD2	TGTGCCAGCAGCACACCACTAGCGGTCTACGAGCAGTACTTC	CASSTPLAVYEQYF
NA	TRBV25-1	TRBJ2-7	NA	TGTGCCAGCAGTGAACCCCCTCTGGGACGGTCCTACGAGCAGTACTTC	CASSEPPLGRSYEQYF
NA	TRBV11-1	TRBJ2-7	NA	TGTGCCAGCAGAGGTACCGGGACAAACGATGAGCAGTACTTC	CASRGTGTNDEQYF
many	TRBV20-1	TRBJ2-7	TRBD2	TGCAGTGCTGGGATAGCGGGAGAGGGCTCCTACGAGCAGTACTTC	CSAGIAGEGSYEQYF
NA	TRBV2	TRBJ2-7	TRBD2	TGTGCCAGGGGCACTAGCGGGAACGAGCAGTACTTC	CARGTSGNEQYF